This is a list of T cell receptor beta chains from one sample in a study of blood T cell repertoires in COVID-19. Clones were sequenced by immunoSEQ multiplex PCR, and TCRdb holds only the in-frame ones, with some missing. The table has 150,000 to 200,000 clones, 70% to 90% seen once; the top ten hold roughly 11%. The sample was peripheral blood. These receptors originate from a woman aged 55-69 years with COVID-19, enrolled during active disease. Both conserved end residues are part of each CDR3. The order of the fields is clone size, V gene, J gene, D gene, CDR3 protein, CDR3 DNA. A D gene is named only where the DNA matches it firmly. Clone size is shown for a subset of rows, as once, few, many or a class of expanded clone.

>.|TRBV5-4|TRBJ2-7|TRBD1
CASSLGQGAYEQYF
TGTGCCAGCAGCTTGGGGCAGGGGGCCTACGAGCAGTACTTC
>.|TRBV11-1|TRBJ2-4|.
CASSLVSRESKNIQYF
TGTGCCAGCAGCTTAGTTTCCCGGGAATCCAAAAACATTCAGTACTTC
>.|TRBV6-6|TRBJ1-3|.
CASTKGGAGNTIYF
TGTGCCAGCACCAAGGGAGGGGCTGGAAACACCATATATTTT
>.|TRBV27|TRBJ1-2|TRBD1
CASSPGDRGQNPSNYGYTF
TGTGCCAGCAGTCCCGGGGACAGGGGGCAAAACCCAAGTAACTATGGCTACACCTTC
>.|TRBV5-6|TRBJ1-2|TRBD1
CASSLPGGNYGYTF
TGTGCCAGCAGCTTGCCAGGGGGGAACTATGGCTACACCTTC
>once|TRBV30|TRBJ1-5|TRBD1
CAWSGTGVNQPQHF
TGTGCCTGGAGTGGGACAGGGGTGAATCAGCCCCAGCATTTT
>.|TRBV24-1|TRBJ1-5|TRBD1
CATSDRGRSNQPQHF
TGTGCCACCAGCGACAGGGGACGGAGCAATCAGCCCCAGCATTTT
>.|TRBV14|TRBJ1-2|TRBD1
CASSQDSVRGQNYGYTF
TGTGCCAGCAGCCAAGATTCGGTCAGGGGGCAGAACTATGGCTACACCTTC
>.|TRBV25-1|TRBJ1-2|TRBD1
CASRKPGQEGDYGYTF
TGTGCCAGCAGAAAACCGGGACAGGAGGGGGACTATGGCTACACCTTC
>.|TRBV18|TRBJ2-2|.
CASSEIDSNTGELFF
TGTGCCAGCTCAGAAATAGATTCGAACACCGGGGAGCTGTTTTTT
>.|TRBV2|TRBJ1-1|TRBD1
CASSIGQGGTEAFF
TGTGCCAGCAGTATTGGACAGGGGGGCACTGAAGCTTTCTTT
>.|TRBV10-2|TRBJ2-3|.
CASSDGVLSGPSTDTQYF
TGCGCCAGCAGTGATGGGGTGTTGAGCGGGCCAAGCACAGATACGCAGTATTTT
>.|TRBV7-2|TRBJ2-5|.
CASSLDPGETQYF
TGTGCCAGCAGCTTAGACCCGGGTGAGACCCAGTACTTC
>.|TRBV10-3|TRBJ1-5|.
CAISQGQAGQPQHF
TGTGCCATCAGCCAGGGGCAGGCTGGTCAGCCCCAGCATTTT
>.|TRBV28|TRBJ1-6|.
CASSPPDNSPLHF
TGTGCCAGCAGTCCGCCAGATAATTCACCCCTCCACTTT
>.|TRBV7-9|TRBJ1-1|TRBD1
CASSLGLQGIQAFF
TGTGCCAGCAGCTTAGGGTTACAGGGGATCCAAGCTTTCTTT
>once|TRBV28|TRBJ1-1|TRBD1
CASSLGTGQNTEAFF
TGTGCCAGCAGTTTAGGGACAGGGCAGAACACTGAAGCTTTCTTT
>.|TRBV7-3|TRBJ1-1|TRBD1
CASSLQGTGSLGETEAFF
TGTGCCAGCAGCTTACAAGGGACAGGGAGCCTCGGGGAGACTGAAGCTTTCTTT
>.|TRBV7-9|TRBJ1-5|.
CASASRTHQPQHF
TGTGCCAGCGCGAGCAGGACACACCAGCCCCAGCATTTT
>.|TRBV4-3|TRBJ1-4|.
CASSHVTSNEKLFF
TGCGCCAGCAGCCACGTAACTTCTAATGAAAAACTGTTTTTT
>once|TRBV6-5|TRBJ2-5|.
CASSYTTGPQETQYF
TGTGCCAGCAGTTACACGACAGGACCTCAAGAGACCCAGTACTTC
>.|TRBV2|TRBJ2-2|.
CASSGGGGGTGELFF
TGTGCCAGCAGTGGAGGAGGGGGAGGGACCGGGGAGCTGTTTTTT
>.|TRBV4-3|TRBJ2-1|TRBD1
CASSQDGGDRVDNEQFF
TGCGCCAGCAGCCAAGATGGAGGAGACAGGGTCGACAATGAGCAGTTCTTC
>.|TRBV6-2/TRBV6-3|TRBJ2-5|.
CASSLVPQETQYF
TGTGCCAGCAGTTTAGTACCACAAGAGACCCAGTACTTC
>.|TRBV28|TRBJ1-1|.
CASSSMNTEAFF
TGTGCCAGCAGTTCCATGAACACTGAAGCTTTCTTT
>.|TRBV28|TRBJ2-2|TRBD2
CASSLRASGRGELFF
TGTGCCAGCAGTTTACGGGCTAGCGGGAGAGGGGAGCTGTTTTTT
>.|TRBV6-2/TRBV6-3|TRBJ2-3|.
CASSPTSRGTDTQYF
TGTGCCAGCAGTCCGACTAGCAGGGGAACAGATACGCAGTATTTT